This TCR beta chain was found in a study of radiotherapy plus CTLA-4 blockade in lung cancer. Study-level background: Disease control was seen in approximately 29% of patients, objective responses in approximately 20%.

Using immunoSEQ multiplex PCR, the repertoire was profiled, and TCRdb retains in-frame clones only, with some absent. Among tens of thousands of clones listed, under 85% were seen once. The CDR3 contains 15 residues. Per the germline V gene, CDR1 is SGHVS and CDR2 is FNYEAQ. The V gene end was trimmed by 5 bases and the J gene end by 4 bases; junction bases not matched to a gene: 8. The specimen comprised peripheral blood, sampled from a patient treated with radiotherapy plus ipilimumab. The V and J genes are TRBV7-6 and TRBJ2-1, with 7 bases lining up with TRBD2. The sequence was obtained from a human donor with non-small cell lung cancer whose response to radiotherapy plus ipilimumab could not be evaluated. The CDR3 protein is CASSKSGAKYNEQFF. CDR3 nucleotide sequence: TGTGCCAGCAGCAAAAGCGGGGCTAAATACAATGAGCAGTTCTTC.